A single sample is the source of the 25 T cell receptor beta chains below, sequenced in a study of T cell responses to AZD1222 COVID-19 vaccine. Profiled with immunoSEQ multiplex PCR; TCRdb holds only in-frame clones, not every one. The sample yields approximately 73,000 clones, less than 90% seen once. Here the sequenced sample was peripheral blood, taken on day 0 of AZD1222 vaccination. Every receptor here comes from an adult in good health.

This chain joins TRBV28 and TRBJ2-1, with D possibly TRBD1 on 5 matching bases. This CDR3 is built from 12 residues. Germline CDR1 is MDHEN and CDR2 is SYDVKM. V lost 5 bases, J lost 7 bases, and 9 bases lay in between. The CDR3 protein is CASSQTGNEQFF. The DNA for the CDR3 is TGTGCCAGCAGTCAAACAGGAAATGAGCAGTTCTTC.

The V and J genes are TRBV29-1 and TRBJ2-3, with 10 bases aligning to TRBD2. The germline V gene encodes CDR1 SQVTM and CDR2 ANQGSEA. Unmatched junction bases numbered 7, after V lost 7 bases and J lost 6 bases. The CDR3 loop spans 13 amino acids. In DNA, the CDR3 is TGCAGCGGTCTAGCGGGGGAATCGGATACGCAGTATTTT. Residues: CSGLAGESDTQYF.

CDR3 sequence reads: CASSRQGSTDTQYF. The CDR3 DNA is TGTGCCAGCAGCCGACAGGGAAGCACAGATACGCAGTATTTT. This sequence joins TRBV6-6 and TRBJ2-3, with 7 bases identical to TRBD1. CDR3 length equals 14 residues. J gave up 0 bases and V 6 bases, and 3 bases lay outside the gene matches. The germline gives CDR1 MNHNY, CDR2 SVGAGI (reference sequence).

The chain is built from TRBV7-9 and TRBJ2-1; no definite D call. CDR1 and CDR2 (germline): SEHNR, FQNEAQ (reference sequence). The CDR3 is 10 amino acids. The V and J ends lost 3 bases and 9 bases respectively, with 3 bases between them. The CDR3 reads CASSLPEQFF. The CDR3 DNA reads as TGTGCCAGCAGCTTGCCTGAGCAGTTCTTC.

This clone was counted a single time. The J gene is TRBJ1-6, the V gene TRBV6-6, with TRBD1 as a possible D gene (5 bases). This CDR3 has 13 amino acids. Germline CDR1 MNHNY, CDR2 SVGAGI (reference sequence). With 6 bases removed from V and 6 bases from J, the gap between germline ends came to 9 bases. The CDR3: CASRPQANSPLHF. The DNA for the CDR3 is TGTGCCAGCAGGCCACAGGCTAATTCACCCCTCCACTTT.

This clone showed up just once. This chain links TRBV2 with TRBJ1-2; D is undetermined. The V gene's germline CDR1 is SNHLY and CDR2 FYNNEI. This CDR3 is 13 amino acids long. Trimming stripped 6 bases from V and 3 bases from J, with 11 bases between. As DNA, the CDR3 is TGTGCCAGCAGCCCCGAGGGCTACTATGGCTACACCTTC. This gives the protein CASSPEGYYGYTF.

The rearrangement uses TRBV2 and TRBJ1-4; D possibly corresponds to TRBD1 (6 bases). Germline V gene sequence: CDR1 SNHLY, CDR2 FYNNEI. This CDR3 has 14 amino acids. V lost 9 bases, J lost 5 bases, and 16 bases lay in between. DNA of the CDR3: TGTGCCAGTAGATGGGGGGCGATAAATGAAAAACTGTTTTTT. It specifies CASRWGAINEKLFF.

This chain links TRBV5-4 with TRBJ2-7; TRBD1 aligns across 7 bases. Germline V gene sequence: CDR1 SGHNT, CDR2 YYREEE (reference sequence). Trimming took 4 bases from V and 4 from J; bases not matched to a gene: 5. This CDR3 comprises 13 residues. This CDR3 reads CASSPGQLYEQYF. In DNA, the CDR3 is TGTGCCAGCAGCCCGGGACAGTTGTACGAGCAGTACTTC.

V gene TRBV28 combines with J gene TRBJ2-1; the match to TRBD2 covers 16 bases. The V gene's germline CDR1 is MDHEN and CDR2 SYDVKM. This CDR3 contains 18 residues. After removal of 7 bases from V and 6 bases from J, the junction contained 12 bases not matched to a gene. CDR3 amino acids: CASTPWDGTSGGANEQFF. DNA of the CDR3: TGTGCCAGCACCCCCTGGGACGGGACTAGCGGGGGGGCCAATGAGCAGTTCTTC.

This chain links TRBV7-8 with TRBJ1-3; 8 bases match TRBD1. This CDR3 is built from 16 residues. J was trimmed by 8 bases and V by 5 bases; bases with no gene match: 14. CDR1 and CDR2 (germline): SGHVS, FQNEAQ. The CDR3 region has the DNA TGTGCCAGCAGCCCCAACATTGGACAGGGTGGGGACACCATATATTTT. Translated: CASSPNIGQGGDTIYF. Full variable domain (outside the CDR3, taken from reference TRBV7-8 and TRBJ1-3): GAGVSQSPRYKVAKRGQDVALRCDPISGHVSLFWYQQALGQGPEFLTYFQNEAQLDKSGLPSDRFFAERPEGSVSTLKIQRTQQEDSAVYLCASSPNIGQGGDTIYFGEGSWLTVV.

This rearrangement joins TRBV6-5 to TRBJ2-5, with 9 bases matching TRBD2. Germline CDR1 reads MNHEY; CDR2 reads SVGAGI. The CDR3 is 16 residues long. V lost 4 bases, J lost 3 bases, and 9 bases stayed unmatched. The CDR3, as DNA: TGTGCCAGCAGTTCCCAATGGCGGGGGGGAAAAGAGACCCAGTACTTC. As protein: CASSSQWRGGKETQYF.

The CDR3 DNA is TGTGCCAGCAGCCGTACCCAGGCGGTGGGCTACACCTTC. Protein: CASSRTQAVGYTF. V is TRBV7-8 and J is TRBJ1-2; D call uncertain. The CDR3 extends over 13 amino acids. Trimming left V 5 bases short and J 8 bases short, with 15 bases between. Germline loops: CDR1 SGHVS, CDR2 FQNEAQ.

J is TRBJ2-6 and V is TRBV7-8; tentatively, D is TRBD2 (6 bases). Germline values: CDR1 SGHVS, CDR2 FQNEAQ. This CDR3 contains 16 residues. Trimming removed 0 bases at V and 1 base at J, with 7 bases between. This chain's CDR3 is CASSLAGGSGANVLTF. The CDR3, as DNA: TGTGCCAGCAGCTTAGCAGGAGGGTCTGGGGCCAACGTCCTGACTTTC.

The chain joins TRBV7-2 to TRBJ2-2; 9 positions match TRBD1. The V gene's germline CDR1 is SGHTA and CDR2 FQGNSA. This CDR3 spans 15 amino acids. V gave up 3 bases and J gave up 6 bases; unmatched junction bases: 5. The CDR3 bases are TGTGCCAGCAGCTTGAAGACAGGGGGTGCCGGGGAGCTGTTTTTT. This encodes CASSLKTGGAGELFF.

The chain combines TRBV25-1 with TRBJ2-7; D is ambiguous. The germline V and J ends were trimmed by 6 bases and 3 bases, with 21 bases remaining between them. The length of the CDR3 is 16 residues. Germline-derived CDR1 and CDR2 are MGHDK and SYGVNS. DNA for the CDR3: TGTGCCAGCAGCCCCCTGGCGACTTCCAGTCACTACGAGCAGTACTTC. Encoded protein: CASSPLATSSHYEQYF.

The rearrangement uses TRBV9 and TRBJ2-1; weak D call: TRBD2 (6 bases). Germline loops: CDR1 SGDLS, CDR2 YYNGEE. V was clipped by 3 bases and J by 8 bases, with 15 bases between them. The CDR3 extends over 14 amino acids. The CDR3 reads CASSARLVSDEQFF. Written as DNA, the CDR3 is TGTGCCAGCAGCGCGAGACTAGTATCGGATGAGCAGTTCTTC.

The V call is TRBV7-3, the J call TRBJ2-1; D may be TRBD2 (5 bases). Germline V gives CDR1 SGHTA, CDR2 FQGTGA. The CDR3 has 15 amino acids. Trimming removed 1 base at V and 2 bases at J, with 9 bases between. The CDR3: CASSLNGVPYNEQFF. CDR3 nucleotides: TGTGCCAGCAGCTTAAACGGGGTGCCCTACAATGAGCAGTTCTTC.

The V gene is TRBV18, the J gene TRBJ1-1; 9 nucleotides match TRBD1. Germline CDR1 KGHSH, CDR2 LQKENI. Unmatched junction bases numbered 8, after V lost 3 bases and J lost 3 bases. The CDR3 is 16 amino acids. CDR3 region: CASSPTGQGLYTEAFF. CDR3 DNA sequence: TGTGCCAGCTCACCGACGGGACAGGGCCTGTACACTGAAGCTTTCTTT.

CDR3 sequence: CASSQGAISNQPQHF. In DNA form, the CDR3 reads TGTGCCAGCAGTCAGGGGGCCATCTCAAATCAGCCCCAGCATTTT. V and J are TRBV27 and TRBJ1-5; the match to TRBD1 covers 8 bases. Germline V gene sequence: CDR1 MNHEY, CDR2 SMNVEV (reference sequence). The V segment lost 5 bases and the J segment 4 bases; nucleotides outside the gene matches: 7. The CDR3 contains 15 residues.

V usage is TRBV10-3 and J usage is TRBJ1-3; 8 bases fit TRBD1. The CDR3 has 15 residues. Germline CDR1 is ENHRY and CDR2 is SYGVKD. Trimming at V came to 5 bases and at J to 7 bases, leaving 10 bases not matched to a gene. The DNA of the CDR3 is TGTGCCATCAGTTTGGACAGGGCAGCGGGGAACACCATATATTTT. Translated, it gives CAISLDRAAGNTIYF.

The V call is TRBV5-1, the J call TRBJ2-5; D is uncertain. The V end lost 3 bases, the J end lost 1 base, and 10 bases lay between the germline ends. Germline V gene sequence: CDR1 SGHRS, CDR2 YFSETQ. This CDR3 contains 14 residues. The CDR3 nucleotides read TGCGCCAGCAGCTATAGTCATGGCCAAGAGACCCAGTACTTC. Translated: CASSYSHGQETQYF. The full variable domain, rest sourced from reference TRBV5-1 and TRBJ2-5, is KAGVTQTPRYLIKTRGQQVTLSCSPISGHRSVSWYQQTPGQGLQFLFEYFSETQRNKGNFPGRFSGRQFSNSRSEMNVSTLELGDSALYLCASSYSHGQETQYFGPGTRLLVL.

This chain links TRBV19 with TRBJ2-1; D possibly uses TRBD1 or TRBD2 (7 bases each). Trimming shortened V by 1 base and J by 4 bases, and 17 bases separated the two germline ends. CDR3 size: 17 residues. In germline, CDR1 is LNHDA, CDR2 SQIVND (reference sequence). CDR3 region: CASSIVGGDSLYNEQFF. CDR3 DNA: TGTGCCAGTAGTATAGTAGGGGGGGACAGCCTTTACAATGAGCAGTTCTTC.

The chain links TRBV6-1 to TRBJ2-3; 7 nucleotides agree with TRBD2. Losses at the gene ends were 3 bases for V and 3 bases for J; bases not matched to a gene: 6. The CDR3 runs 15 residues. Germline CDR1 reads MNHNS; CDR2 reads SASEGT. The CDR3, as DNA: TGTGCCAGCAGTGACCCGGGGGGAAGTACAGATACGCAGTATTTT. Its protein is CASSDPGGSTDTQYF.

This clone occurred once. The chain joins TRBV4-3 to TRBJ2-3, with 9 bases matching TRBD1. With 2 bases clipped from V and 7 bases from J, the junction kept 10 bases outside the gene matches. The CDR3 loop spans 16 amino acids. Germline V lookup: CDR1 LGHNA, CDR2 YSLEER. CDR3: CASSQTPGTGRNTQYF. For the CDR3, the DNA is TGCGCCAGCAGCCAAACCCCCGGGACAGGGAGAAATACGCAGTATTTT.

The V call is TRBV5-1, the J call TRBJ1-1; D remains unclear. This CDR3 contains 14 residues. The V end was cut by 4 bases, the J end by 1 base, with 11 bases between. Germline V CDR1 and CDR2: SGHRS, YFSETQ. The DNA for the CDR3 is TGCGCCAGCAGCCTTTTGGACGGGAACACTGAAGCTTTCTTT. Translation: CASSLLDGNTEAFF.